This TCR beta chain was identified in a study of T cells in Graves' hyperthyroidism and ophthalmopathy. The CDR3 sequence is 18 residues long. Germline-derived CDR1 and CDR2 are MGHDK and SYGVNS. TCR beta CDR3 sequences were amplified from RNA transcripts. TCR CDR3 regions were first amplified by RT-PCR with HTBI primers. Each CDR3 protein is one row after TCRdb ran MiXCR on the multiplex PCR reads. The sample has about 540,000 distinct CDR3 sequences, under 60% seen once. For this clonotype: A much more abundant neighbour one base away suggests this may be a read error.

The receptor was derived from a woman under 30 with Graves' hyperthyroidism. The sequenced sample was peripheral blood or thyroid tissue (not recorded which). V usage is TRBV25-1 and J usage is TRBJ1-2, with a tentative D call TRBD1 (6 bases). The CDR3 here is CVSSADRRPPGTNYGYTF. CDR3 DNA sequence: TGTGTCAGCAGTGCAGACAGGCGCCCCCCGGGAACTAACTATGGCTACACCTTC.